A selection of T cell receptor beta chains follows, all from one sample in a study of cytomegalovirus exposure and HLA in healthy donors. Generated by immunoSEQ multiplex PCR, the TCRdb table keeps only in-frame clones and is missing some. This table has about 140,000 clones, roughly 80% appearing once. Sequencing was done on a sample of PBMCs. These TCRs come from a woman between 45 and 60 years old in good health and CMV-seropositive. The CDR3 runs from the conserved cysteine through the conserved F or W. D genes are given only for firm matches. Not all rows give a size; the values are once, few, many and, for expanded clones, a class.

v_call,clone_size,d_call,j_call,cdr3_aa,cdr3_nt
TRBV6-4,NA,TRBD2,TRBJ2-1,CASSDSKSGGNEQFF,TGTGCCAGCAGTGACTCGAAAAGCGGGGGGAATGAGCAGTTCTTC
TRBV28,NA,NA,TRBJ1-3,CASSLWDRNTIYF,TGTGCCAGCAGTTTATGGGACAGAAACACCATATATTTT
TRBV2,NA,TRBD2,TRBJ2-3,CASSQSPSSGGYTQYF,TGTGCCAGCAGTCAATCCCCCTCTAGCGGGGGGTATACGCAGTATTTT
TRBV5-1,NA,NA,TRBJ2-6,CASSSGVSGANVLTF,TGCGCCAGCAGCTCAGGGGTCTCTGGGGCCAACGTCCTGACTTTC
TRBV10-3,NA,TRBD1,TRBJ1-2,CAIKETGGYGYTF,TGTGCCATCAAGGAGACAGGGGGATATGGCTACACCTTC
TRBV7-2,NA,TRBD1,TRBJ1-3,CASSLTPDRGDTIYF,TGTGCCAGCAGCTTAACCCCCGACAGGGGTGACACCATATATTTT
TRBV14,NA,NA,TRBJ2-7,CASSHTGGRRYEQYF,TGTGCCAGCAGCCATACGGGCGGGCGTCGCTACGAGCAGTACTTC
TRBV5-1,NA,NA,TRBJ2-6,CASSLDPAGANVLTF,TGCGCCAGCAGCTTGGATCCGGCTGGGGCCAACGTCCTGACTTTC
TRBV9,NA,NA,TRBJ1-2,CASSVGGGDGYTF,TGTGCCAGCAGCGTAGGGGGCGGTGATGGCTACACCTTC
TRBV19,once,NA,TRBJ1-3,CASSKAGWAGNTIYF,TGTGCCAGTAGTAAAGCAGGGTGGGCTGGAAACACCATATATTTT
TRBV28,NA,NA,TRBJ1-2,CASSLMTGDGYTF,TGTGCCAGCAGTTTAATGACGGGGGATGGCTACACCTTC
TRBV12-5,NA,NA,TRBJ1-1,CASGTDSNTEAFF,TGTGCTAGTGGAACCGACAGCAACACTGAAGCTTTCTTT
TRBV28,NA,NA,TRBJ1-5,CASREDPNQPQHF,TGTGCCAGCAGGGAGGATCCCAATCAGCCCCAGCATTTT
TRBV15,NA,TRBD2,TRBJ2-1,CATSRGETSGGPNEQFF,TGTGCCACCAGCAGAGGCGAGACTAGCGGGGGGCCCAATGAGCAGTTCTTC
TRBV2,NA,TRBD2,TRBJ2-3,CASSELAGGGVDTQYF,TGTGCCAGCAGTGAACTAGCGGGGGGTGGCGTGGATACGCAGTATTTT
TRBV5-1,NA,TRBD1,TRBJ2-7,CASSPQTGLHEQYF,TGCGCCAGCAGCCCCCAGACAGGGTTGCACGAGCAGTACTTC
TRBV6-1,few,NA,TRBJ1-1,CASRHMTGMNTEAFF,TGTGCCAGCAGACACATGACGGGGATGAACACTGAAGCTTTCTTT
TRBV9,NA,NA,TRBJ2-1,CASSVAAGVLLNNEQFF,TGTGCCAGCAGCGTAGCGGCAGGGGTATTACTTAACAATGAGCAGTTCTTC
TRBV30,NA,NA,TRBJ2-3,CAWSGKGTDTQYF,TGTGCCTGGAGTGGAAAGGGGACAGATACGCAGTATTTT
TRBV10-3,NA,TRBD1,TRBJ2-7,CAISPLGQGASYEQYF,TGTGCCATCAGTCCCCTTGGGCAGGGGGCGTCCTACGAGCAGTACTTC
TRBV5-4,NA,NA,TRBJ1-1,CASSSDLDTEAFF,TGTGCCAGCAGCTCGGACTTGGACACTGAAGCTTTCTTT
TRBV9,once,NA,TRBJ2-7,CASSPSLFSRFYEQYF,TGTGCCAGCAGCCCGTCACTTTTTTCCAGGTTCTACGAGCAGTACTTC
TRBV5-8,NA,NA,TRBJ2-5,CASSLEGSPGGETQYF,TGTGCCAGCAGCTTGGAGGGGTCCCCCGGTGGGGAGACCCAGTACTTC
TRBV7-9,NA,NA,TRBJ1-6,CASSQEAGGVNSPLHF,TGTGCCAGCAGTCAAGAAGCCGGGGGTGTAAATTCACCCCTCCACTTT
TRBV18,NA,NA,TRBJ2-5,CASSRDRIKWAQETQYF,TGTGCCAGCTCACGCGACCGTATTAAATGGGCCCAAGAGACCCAGTACTTC
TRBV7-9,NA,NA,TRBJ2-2,CASRQNLEIKNTGELFF,TGTGCCAGCAGACAGAATTTAGAGATTAAGAACACCGGGGAGCTGTTTTTT
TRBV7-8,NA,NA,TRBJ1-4,CASRSYEKLFF,TGTGCCAGCAGATCCTATGAAAAACTGTTTTTT
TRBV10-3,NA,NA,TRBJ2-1,CAIKQEGDNEQFF,TGTGCCATCAAACAGGAGGGCGATAATGAGCAGTTCTTC
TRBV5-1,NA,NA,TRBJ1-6,CASSLVGQGSYNSPLHF,TGCGCCAGCAGCTTGGTCGGACAAGGGTCCTATAATTCACCCCTCCACTTT
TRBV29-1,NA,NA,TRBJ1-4,CSVPGGEKLFF,TGCAGCGTCCCCGGGGGTGAAAAACTGTTTTTT
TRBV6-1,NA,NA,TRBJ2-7,CASSERPDSDSEQYF,TGTGCCAGCAGTGAACGTCCGGACAGCGACTCCGAGCAGTACTTC
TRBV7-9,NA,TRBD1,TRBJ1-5,CASSQGQGSPQPQHF,TGTGCCAGCAGTCAAGGACAGGGTTCTCCTCAGCCCCAGCATTTT
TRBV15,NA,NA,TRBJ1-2,CATSLRGLVGGYTF,TGTGCCACCAGCCTGCGGGGGCTGGTCGGTGGCTACACCTTC
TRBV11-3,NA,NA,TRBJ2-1,CASSLRQGEQFF,TGTGCCAGCAGCTTACGACAAGGCGAGCAGTTCTTC
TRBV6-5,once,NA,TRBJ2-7,CASSYSSPDEQYF,TGTGCCAGCAGTTACTCCTCGCCGGACGAGCAGTACTTC
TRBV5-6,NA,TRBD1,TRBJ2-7,CASSLAGTGRTYEQYF,TGTGCCAGCAGCTTGGCTGGGACAGGGAGGACTTACGAGCAGTACTTC
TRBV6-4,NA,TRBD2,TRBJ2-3,CASSLASGGADTQYF,TGTGCCAGCAGTCTCGCTAGCGGGGGGGCGGATACGCAGTATTTT
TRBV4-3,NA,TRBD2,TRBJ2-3,CASSHFSGGTDTQYF,TGCGCCAGCAGCCACTTCAGCGGGGGCACAGATACGCAGTATTTT
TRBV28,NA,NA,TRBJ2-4,CASSLPVGKNIQYF,TGTGCCAGCAGTCTCCCGGTCGGCAAAAACATTCAGTACTTC
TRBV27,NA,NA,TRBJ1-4,CASSLNAGISNEKLFF,TGTGCCAGCAGTCTGAACGCCGGGATCAGTAATGAAAAACTGTTTTTT
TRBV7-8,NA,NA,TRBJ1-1,CASSLSGSTEAFF,TGTGCCAGCAGCTTATCAGGGTCGACTGAAGCTTTCTTT